This TCR beta chain was captured in a study of T cells after yellow fever vaccination. A single record per CDR3 protein comes from TCRdb applying MiXCR to the 5' RACE reads. The table lists 200,000 to 300,000 distinct CDR3 sequences, 10% to 15% of them singletons. The sequence was collected from a man younger than 40 who received the YFV17D yellow fever vaccine. The specimen comprised CD4+ T cells sorted from PBMCs, sampled 45 days after the yellow fever booster vaccination.

CDR3 bases: TGTGCCAGCAGAGGACAGGGGGGTAATTCACCCCTCCACTTT. Its protein is CASRGQGGNSPLHF. The chain carries TRBV7-9 and TRBJ1-6; 10 bases fit TRBD1. The CDR3 covers 14 residues. Germline loops: CDR1 SEHNR, CDR2 FQNEAQ (reference sequence). J was trimmed by 6 bases and V by 6 bases; bases with no gene match: 2.